This TCR beta chain was obtained from a study of T cells in Graves' hyperthyroidism and ophthalmopathy (dated by TCRdb to the late 2010s). Looking at the study overall: Peripheral blood was collected at initial diagnosis, before any treatment. To identify distinguishing TCR V-J signatures, a discovery cohort of around 100 patients was used, comprising 43 with Graves' ophthalmopathy and some 60 with stable Graves' hyperthyroidism. Prospective prediction of ophthalmopathy was tested in an independent validation cohort of 18 to 20 hyperthyroidism patients and 17 patients who later progressed to ophthalmopathy. The roughly 90 discovery patients were divided at random into training and test sets in a 7:3 ratio. In several Graves' hyperthyroidism patients, the study also compared T-cell repertoires from thyroid tissue with T-cell repertoires from blood. Once sampling was done, hyperthyroidism patients were given methimazole at a starting dose of 30 mg daily, whereas ophthalmopathy patients were given high-dose intravenous methylprednisolone. The paper reports TCR Vbeta CDR3 sequencing of fewer than 150 peripheral blood samples: approximately 41 ophthalmopathy, approximately 74 hyperthyroidism and around 17 progressor patients. Study-level results and caveats: In cross-validation, a model built on a 13 V-J signature told ophthalmopathy apart from stable hyperthyroidism with 87.88% sensitivity and approximately 81% specificity, and in testing the same model reached 80%/75%. In validation, progression to ophthalmopathy was predicted by the model with 70% to 71% sensitivity and just over 72% specificity, a median of around 6.5 months before onset. Most expanded thyroid clonotypes (frequency above 0.001) were also detected in blood, suggesting blood repertoires may reflect thyroid immune responses. No statistical method was used to set the sample size in advance, and investigators knew the group allocation.

With regard to this clonotype: Its antigen specificity is not known. No much larger clone exists at a distance of one base, and base qualities are not known.

TCR beta CDR3 regions were amplified from RNA transcripts. A first-round RT-PCR of the TCR CDR3 used the HTBI primer set with the Qiagen OneStep RT-PCR kit. Libraries were constructed in a second round of multiplex PCR, after which size selection and purification were performed. Libraries were sequenced paired-end with 100 bp reads on an Illumina HiSeq2000. In the source study's methods: SOAPnuke was used to process the raw data, with reads discarded if the reads contained adapters or uncalled bases, had a mean Phred below 15, or lacked an exact constant-primer or identifier match. High-quality paired reads were merged using COPE v1.2.5, and each unique nucleotide sequence was defined as a clonotype. Clonotypes were aligned to IMGT TRBV, TRBD and TRBJ reference segments using MiTCR v1.1. Only V-J combinations with frequency above 0.0001, covering roughly 99% of repertoires, were analysed. A TCS score was defined as the ratio of F50 (clonal expansion) to E x V (chaos), with BLOSUM62-based TCRdist applied between CDR3 peptides within each V-J. Welch's t-statistics and random forest reduced fewer than 550 V-J features to 13, which were used in a naive Bayes classifier (R e1071). The public reads were quality trimmed at Q25 with fastp and then assembled into clones with MiXCR by TCRdb, keeping productive beta chains. Under each unique CDR3 protein, matching rows form one entry showing the most common genes and DNA. None of the V and J calls come from the authors' own analysis; TCRdb made them. The sample data list about 300,000 distinct CDR3 sequences, and roughly 19% of these were observed just once. The ten largest clones capture about two fifths of the sample.

In the ophthalmopathy patients, disease was moderately to severely active, with a Clinical Activity Score of 3 or more, a NOSPECS grade of 4 or more, and a duration of less than 3 months. Exclusion was applied to patients with uncontrolled infections, other autoimmune diseases, pregnancy or lactation. Diagnoses relied on clinical symptoms, serum thyroxine and TRAb, thyroid ultrasound and orbital computed tomography. PBMCs were isolated from around 10 ml of fresh peripheral blood by Ficoll-Paque density gradient centrifugation. Total RNA was extracted with Trizol reagent, and quality was checked on an Agilent 2100 Bioanalyzer. According to the germline V gene, CDR1 reads MDHEN and CDR2 reads SYDVKM. Unmatched junction bases come to 3, with V trimmed by 5 bases and J by 3 bases. The CDR3 numbers 15 residues from cysteine through phenylalanine. The read is trimmed to its CDR3 DNA, 45 bases read in frame from base 1.

The sequence joins TRBV28 to TRBJ2-5; the central 13 bases match TRBD2. The sequenced sample consisted of blood. The sequence was obtained from a man aged 50-60 years with Graves' ophthalmopathy. The DNA sequence is as follows: TGTGCCAGCAGTAAGGGACTAGCGGGGAAAGAGACCCAGTACTTC. This encodes CASSKGLAGKETQYF.